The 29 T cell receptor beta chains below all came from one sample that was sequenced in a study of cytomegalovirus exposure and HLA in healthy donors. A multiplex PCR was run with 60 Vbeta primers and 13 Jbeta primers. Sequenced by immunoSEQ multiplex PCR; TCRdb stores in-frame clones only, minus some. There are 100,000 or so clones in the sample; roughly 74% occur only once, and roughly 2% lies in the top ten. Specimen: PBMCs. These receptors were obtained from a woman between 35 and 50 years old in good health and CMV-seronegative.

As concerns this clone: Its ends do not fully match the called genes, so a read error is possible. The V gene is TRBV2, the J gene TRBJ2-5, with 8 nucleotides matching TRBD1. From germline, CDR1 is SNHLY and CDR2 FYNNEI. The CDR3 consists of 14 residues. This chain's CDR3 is CASSQSGQAPFRDF. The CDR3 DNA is TGTGCCAGCAGTCAATCGGGACAGGCGCCTTTTCGCGACTTC.

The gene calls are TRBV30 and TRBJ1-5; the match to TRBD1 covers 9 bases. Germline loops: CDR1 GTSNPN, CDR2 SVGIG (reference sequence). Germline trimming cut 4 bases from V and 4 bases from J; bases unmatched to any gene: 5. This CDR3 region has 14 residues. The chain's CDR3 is CAWNKGQGNQPQHF. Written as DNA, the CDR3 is TGTGCCTGGAACAAAGGACAGGGGAATCAGCCCCAGCATTTT.

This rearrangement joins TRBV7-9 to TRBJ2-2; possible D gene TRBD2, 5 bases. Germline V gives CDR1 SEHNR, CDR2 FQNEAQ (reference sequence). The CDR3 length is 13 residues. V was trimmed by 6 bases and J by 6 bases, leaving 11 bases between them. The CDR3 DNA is TGTGCCAGCAGACGGACTGGGGCCGGGGAGCTGTTTTTT. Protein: CASRRTGAGELFF.

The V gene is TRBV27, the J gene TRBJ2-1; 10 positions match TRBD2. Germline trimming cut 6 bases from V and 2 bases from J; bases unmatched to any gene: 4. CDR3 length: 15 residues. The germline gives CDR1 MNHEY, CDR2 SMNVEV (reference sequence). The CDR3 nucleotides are TGTGCCAGCAGCTTAGGGACTAGCGCCTACAATGAGCAGTTCTTC. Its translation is CASSLGTSAYNEQFF.

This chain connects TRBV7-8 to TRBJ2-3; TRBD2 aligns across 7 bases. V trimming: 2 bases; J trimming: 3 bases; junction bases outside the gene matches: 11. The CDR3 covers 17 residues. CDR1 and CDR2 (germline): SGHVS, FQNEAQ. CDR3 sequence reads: CASSLPEGGRRTDTQYF. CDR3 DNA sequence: TGTGCCAGCAGCTTACCGGAGGGCGGGAGAAGGACAGATACGCAGTATTTT. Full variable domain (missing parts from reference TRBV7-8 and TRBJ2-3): GAGVSQSPRYKVAKRGQDVALRCDPISGHVSLFWYQQALGQGPEFLTYFQNEAQLDKSGLPSDRFFAERPEGSVSTLKIQRTQQEDSAVYLCASSLPEGGRRTDTQYFGPGTRLTVL.

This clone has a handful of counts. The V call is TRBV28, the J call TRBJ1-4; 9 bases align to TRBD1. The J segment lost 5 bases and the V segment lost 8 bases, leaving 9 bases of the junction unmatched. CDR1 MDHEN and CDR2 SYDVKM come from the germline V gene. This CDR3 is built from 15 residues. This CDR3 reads CASRYLDRGNEKLFF. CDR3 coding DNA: TGTGCCAGCCGTTACTTGGACAGGGGAAATGAAAAACTGTTTTTT.

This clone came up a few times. CDR3 in amino acids: CASSALRVSGMNTEAFF. The CDR3 DNA reads as TGTGCCAGCAGTGCCCTGCGGGTCTCCGGGATGAACACTGAAGCTTTCTTT. The V call is TRBV6-4, the J call TRBJ1-1; D uncertain. Deletions cut 4 bases from V and 0 bases from J, with 18 bases between. The germline gives CDR1 MRHNA, CDR2 SNTAGT. The CDR3 extends over 17 amino acids.

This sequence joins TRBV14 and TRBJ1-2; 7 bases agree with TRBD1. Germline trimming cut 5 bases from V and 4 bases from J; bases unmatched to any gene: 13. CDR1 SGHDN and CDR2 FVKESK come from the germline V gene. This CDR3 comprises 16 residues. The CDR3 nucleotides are TGTGCCAGCAGCTCCTTACCGACAGGGAACTCCTATGGCTACACCTTC. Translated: CASSSLPTGNSYGYTF.

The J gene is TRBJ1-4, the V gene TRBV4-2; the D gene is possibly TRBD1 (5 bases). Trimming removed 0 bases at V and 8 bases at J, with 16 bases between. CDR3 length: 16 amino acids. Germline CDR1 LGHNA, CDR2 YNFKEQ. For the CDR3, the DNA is TGTGCCAGCAGCCAAGATGGGGTCCAGGGTAACGAAAAACTGTTTTTT. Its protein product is CASSQDGVQGNEKLFF.

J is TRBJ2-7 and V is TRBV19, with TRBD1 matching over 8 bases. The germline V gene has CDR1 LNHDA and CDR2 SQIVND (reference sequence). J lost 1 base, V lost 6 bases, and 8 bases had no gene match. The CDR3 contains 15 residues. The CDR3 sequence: CASSPGQEFSYEQYF. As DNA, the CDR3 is TGTGCCAGTAGCCCGGGACAGGAATTTTCCTACGAGCAGTACTTC.

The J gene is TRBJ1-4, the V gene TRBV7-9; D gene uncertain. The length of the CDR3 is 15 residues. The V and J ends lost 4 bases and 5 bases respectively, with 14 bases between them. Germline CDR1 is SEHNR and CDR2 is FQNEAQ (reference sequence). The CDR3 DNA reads TGTGCCAGCAGCTGGGGTCGGGGTGCGAATGAAAAACTGTTTTTT. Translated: CASSWGRGANEKLFF. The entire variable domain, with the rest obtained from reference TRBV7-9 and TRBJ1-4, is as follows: DTGVSQNPRHKITKRGQNVTFRCDPISEHNRLYWYRQTLGQGPEFLTYFQNEAQLEKSRLLSDRFSAERPKGSFSTLEIQRTEQGDSAMYLCASSWGRGANEKLFFGSGTQLSVL.

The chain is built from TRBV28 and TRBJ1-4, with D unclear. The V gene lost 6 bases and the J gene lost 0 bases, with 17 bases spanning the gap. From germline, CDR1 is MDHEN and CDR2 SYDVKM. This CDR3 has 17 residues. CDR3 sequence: CASSSFQAPSTNEKLFF. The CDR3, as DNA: TGTGCCAGCAGCAGTTTCCAGGCACCCTCAACTAATGAAAAACTGTTTTTT. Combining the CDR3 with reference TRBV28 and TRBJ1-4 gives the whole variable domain DVKVTQSSRYLVKRTGEKVFLECVQDMDHENMFWYRQDPGLGLRLIYFSYDVKMKEKGDIPEGYSVSREKKERFSLILESASTNQTSMYLCASSSFQAPSTNEKLFFGSGTQLSVL.

The CDR3 loop is CASSEPYPDTQYF. CDR3 coding DNA: TGTGCCAGCAGTGAACCCTACCCAGATACGCAGTATTTT. The chain combines TRBV6-1 with TRBJ2-3, with D hard to call. Germline assignment: CDR1 MNHNS and CDR2 SASEGT. CDR3 size: 13 residues. V was pared by 2 bases and J by 4 bases, with 7 bases between.

In DNA, the CDR3 is TGCGCCAGCAGTGGGACAGGTAGCAGGGGAGAGACCCAGTACTTC. It yields the protein CASSGTGSRGETQYF. The chain recombines TRBV5-1 with TRBJ2-5, with TRBD1 identical over 8 bases. This CDR3 comprises 15 residues. J gave up 4 bases and V 5 bases, and 10 bases lay outside the gene matches. Germline values: CDR1 SGHRS, CDR2 YFSETQ. The variable domain in full, completed from reference TRBV5-1 and TRBJ2-5, reads KAGVTQTPRYLIKTRGQQVTLSCSPISGHRSVSWYQQTPGQGLQFLFEYFSETQRNKGNFPGRFSGRQFSNSRSEMNVSTLELGDSALYLCASSGTGSRGETQYFGPGTRLLVL.

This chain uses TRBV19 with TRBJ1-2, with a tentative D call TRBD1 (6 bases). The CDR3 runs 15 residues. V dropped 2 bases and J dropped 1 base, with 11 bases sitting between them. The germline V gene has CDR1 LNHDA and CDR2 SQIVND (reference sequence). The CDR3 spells CASSITPQGNYGYTF. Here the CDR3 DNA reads TGTGCCAGTAGTATAACTCCACAGGGTAACTATGGCTACACCTTC.

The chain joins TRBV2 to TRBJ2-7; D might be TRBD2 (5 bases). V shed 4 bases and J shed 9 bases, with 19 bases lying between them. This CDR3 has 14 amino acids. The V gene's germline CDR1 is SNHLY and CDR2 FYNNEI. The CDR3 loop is CASSAASRNVRQYF. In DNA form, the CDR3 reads TGTGCCAGCAGTGCGGCTAGCCGGAATGTAAGGCAGTACTTC. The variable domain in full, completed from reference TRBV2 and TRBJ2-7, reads EPEVTQTPSHQVTQMGQEVILRCVPISNHLYFYWYRQILGQKVEFLVSFYNNEISEKSEIFDDQFSVERPDGSNFTLKIRSTKLEDSAMYFCASSAASRNVRQYFGPGTRLTVT.

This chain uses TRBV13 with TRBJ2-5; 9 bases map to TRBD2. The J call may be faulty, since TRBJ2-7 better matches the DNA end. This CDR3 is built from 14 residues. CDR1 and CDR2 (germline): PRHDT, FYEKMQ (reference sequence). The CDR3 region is CASRPGTSTHEQYF. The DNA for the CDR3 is TGTGCCAGCCGCCCCGGGACTAGCACCCACGAGCAGTACTTC.

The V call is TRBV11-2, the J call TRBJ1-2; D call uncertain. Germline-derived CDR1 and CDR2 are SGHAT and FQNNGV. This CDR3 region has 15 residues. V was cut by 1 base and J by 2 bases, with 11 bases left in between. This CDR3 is CASSLGPYGNYGYTF. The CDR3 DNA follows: TGTGCCAGCAGCTTAGGACCCTACGGGAACTATGGCTACACCTTC.

CDR3 sequence (DNA): TGTGCCAGCAGCCCCGGGACTAGCGGGGAGGAGGAGACCCAGTACTTC. The encoded protein is CASSPGTSGEEETQYF. The chain recombines TRBV11-1 with TRBJ2-5; the match to TRBD2 covers 13 bases. Losses at the gene ends were 5 bases for V and 5 bases for J; bases not matched to a gene: 8. Per the germline V gene, CDR1 is SGHAT and CDR2 is FQDESV (reference sequence). The CDR3 has 16 residues.

CDR3 sequence (DNA): TGCGCCAGCAGCTTGGGGGGGGAGGGGACTGAAGCTTTCTTT. It yields the protein CASSLGGEGTEAFF. The rearrangement joins TRBV5-1 to TRBJ1-1; D possibly corresponds to TRBD1 (5 bases). Germline loops: CDR1 SGHRS, CDR2 YFSETQ. Trimming stripped 0 bases from V and 5 bases from J, with 11 bases between. This CDR3 has 14 amino acids.

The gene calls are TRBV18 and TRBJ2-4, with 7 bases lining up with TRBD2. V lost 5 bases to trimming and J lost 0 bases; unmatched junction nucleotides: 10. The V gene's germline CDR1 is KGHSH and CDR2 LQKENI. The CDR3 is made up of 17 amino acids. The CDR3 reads CASSLSSGLLAKNIQYF. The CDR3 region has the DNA TGTGCCAGCTCATTGTCTAGCGGACTACTAGCCAAAAACATTCAGTACTTC.

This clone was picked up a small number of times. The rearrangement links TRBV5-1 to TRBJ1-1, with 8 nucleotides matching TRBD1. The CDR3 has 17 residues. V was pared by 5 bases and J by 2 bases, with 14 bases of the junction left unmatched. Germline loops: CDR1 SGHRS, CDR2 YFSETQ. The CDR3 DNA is TGCGCCAGCAGGGGCGACAAAGGACAGGGCGAAAACACTGAAGCTTTCTTT. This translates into CASRGDKGQGENTEAFF.

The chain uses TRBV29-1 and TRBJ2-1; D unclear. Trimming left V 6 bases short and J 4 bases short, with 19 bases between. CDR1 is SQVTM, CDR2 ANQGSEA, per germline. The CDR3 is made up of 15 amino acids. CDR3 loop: CSVNPHEYTYNEQFF. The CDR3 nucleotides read TGCAGCGTAAACCCTCATGAATACACGTACAATGAGCAGTTCTTC.

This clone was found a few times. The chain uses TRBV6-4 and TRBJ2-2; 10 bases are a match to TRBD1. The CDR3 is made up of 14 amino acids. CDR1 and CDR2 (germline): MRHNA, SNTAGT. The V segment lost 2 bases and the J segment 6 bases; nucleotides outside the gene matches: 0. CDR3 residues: CASSDGQGAGELFF. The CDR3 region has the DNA TGTGCCAGCAGTGACGGACAGGGGGCCGGGGAGCTGTTTTTT.

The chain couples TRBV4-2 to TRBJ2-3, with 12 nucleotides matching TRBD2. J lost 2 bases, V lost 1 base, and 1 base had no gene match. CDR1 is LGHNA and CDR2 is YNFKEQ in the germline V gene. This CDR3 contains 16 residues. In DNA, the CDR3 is TGTGCCAGCAGCCAAGGACTAGCGGGGGACACAGATACGCAGTATTTT. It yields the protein CASSQGLAGDTDTQYF.

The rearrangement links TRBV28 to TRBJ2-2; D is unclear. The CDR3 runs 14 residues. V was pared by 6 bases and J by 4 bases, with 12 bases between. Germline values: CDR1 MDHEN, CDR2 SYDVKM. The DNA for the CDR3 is TGTGCCAGCAGACCATCGGGTCCCACCGGGGAGCTGTTTTTT. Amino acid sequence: CASRPSGPTGELFF.

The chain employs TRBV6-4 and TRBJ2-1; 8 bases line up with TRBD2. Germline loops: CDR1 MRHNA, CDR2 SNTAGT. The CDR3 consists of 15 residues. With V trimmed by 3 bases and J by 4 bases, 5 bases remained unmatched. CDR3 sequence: CASSESGGEYNEQFF. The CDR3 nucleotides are TGTGCCAGCAGTGAGTCGGGGGGGGAATACAATGAGCAGTTCTTC.

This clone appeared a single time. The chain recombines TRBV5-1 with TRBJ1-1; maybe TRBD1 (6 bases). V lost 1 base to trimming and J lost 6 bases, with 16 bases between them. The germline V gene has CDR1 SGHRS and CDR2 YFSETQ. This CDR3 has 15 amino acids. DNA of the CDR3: TGCGCCAGCAGCTTGCGTCCAGGGGCGGACGCTGAAGCTTTCTTT. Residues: CASSLRPGADAEAFF.

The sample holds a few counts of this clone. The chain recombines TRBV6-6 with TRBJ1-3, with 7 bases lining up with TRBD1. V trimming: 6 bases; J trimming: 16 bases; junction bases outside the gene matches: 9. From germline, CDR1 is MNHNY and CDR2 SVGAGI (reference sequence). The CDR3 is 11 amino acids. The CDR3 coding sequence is TGTGCCAGCAGCGTACACAGGGGTCTGTATTTT. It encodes CASSVHRGLYF.